This T cell receptor (beta chain) appears in the sequencing data of a study of response to subunit inactivated influenza vaccine. Study-level points and caveats: New T cells are recruited in small numbers by each seasonal influenza vaccination, according to the authors' suggestion.

One entry per CDR3 protein results from TCRdb running MiXCR on the RT-PCR reads. The repertoire has about 530,000 distinct CDR3 sequences, approximately 10% of them found once; the top ten carry around 9.6%. This clonotype showed up just a few times. Its target is not known. This clonotype was sampled from a man in his fifties or sixties who received an inactivated influenza vaccine. This specimen was PBMCs from blood, taken on the day of vaccination.

The CDR3 spells CASSSEGLAFNEQFF. The CDR3 region has the DNA TGTGCCAGCAGTTCCGAGGGACTAGCGTTTAATGAGCAGTTCTTC. The chain uses TRBV6-2 or TRBV6-3 and TRBJ2-1; 10 nucleotides agree with TRBD2. Germline loops: CDR1 MNHEY, CDR2 SVGEGT. This CDR3 is built from 15 residues. Trimming took 4 bases from V and 7 from J; bases not matched to a gene: 7.